Here is one T cell receptor (beta chain) with its context. Its antigen is unknown. This table comes from immunoSEQ multiplex PCR, and its TCRdb copy is limited to in-frame clones, with some not included. The sample lists 110,000 to 150,000 clones; approximately 94% were seen once. This sample stems from a study of cytomegalovirus exposure and HLA in healthy donors. The CDR3 sequence is 12 residues long. Germline loops: CDR1 MNHNY, CDR2 SVGAGI (reference sequence). V was shortened by 6 bases and J by 10 bases, with 13 bases between the two germline ends. Whole-study results and caveats: For most TCR sequences rarity was the rule, although some public TCRs occurred in many donors.

Sequenced: PBMCs. The chain uses TRBV6-6 and TRBJ2-1, with a possible D match to TRBD1 (6 bases). This receptor was obtained from a man aged 18-30 years in good health and CMV-seropositive. The CDR3 DNA is TGTGCCAGCAGACTCACAGGGAACGAGCAGTTCTTC. Translating gives CASRLTGNEQFF.